Presented here are 5 T cell receptor beta chains from one specimen sequenced in a study of CD8 T cells in ankylosing spondylitis (dated 2017 in TCRdb). The receptor library was made with 5' RACE. The data were produced on an Illumina HiSeq 2500. The public reads were run again by TCRdb, first through fastp at Q25 and then through MiXCR, and only productive beta chains were kept. One record per CDR3 amino acid sequence lists the most common genes and DNA. Within this sample are about 250,000 distinct CDR3 sequences, with about 20% of them counted one time only. Of the sample, around a third is held by the ten largest clones. Source material: blood, either unsorted or a sorted T cell fraction (not recorded which). These TCRs come from a male donor with ankylosing spondylitis or in good health (not recorded which).

This clonotype was observed a handful of times. V gene TRBV12-3 or TRBV12-4 combines with J gene TRBJ2-5; D is undetermined. The length of the CDR3 is 16 residues. V was pared by 6 bases and J by 3 bases, with 20 bases between. CDR3 residues: CASSPVVGTYEETQYF. The CDR3 nucleotides are TGTGCCAGCAGCCCGGTCGTGGGCACCTACGAAGAGACCCAGTACTTC.

The gene calls are TRBV27 and TRBJ2-1; tentatively, D is TRBD2 (6 bases). Germline V gives CDR1 MNHEY, CDR2 SMNVEV (reference sequence). The CDR3 loop spans 14 amino acids. V gave up 5 bases and J gave up 7 bases, with 15 bases separating them. The CDR3 region has the DNA TGTGCCAGCAGTGCCCAAGCGGGTCTGAATGAGCAGTTCTTC. This translates into CASSAQAGLNEQFF.

The sample holds a few counts of this clonotype. The chain combines TRBV7-9 with TRBJ2-5; 9 bases are a match to TRBD2. This CDR3 is built from 15 residues. With V trimmed by 2 bases and J by 3 bases, 4 bases remained unmatched. Germline V gives CDR1 SEHNR, CDR2 FQNEAQ (reference sequence). CDR3 residues: CASSLIRGGEETQYF. CDR3 in DNA: TGTGCCAGCAGCTTAATCCGCGGGGGGGAAGAGACCCAGTACTTC.

This clonotype was seen just once. This chain uses TRBV29-1 with TRBJ2-7, with TRBD2 identical over 7 bases. CDR3 length: 14 residues. J was trimmed by 2 bases and V by 2 bases; bases with no gene match: 6. Germline V gene data show CDR1 as SQVTM and CDR2 as ANQGSEA. DNA for the CDR3: TGCAGCGTTGAATTGGGAGGGGCCCCCTACGAGCAGTACTTC. Translation: CSVELGGAPYEQYF.

This clonotype was detected a few times. The V call is TRBV7-2, the J call TRBJ1-3; D remains unclear. The germline V and J ends were trimmed by 1 base and 0 bases, with 13 bases remaining between them. The CDR3 spans 17 residues. Germline V CDR1 and CDR2: SGHTA, FQGNSA. CDR3 amino acids: CASSLGQAEISGNTIYF. The DNA of the CDR3 is TGTGCCAGCAGCTTAGGGCAGGCGGAAATCTCTGGAAACACCATATATTTT.